Listed here is a single TCR beta chain. What it binds is unknown. These data originate in a study of OX40 agonist ivuxolimab in advanced cancers. The wider study: Participants, 75% to 90% male, averaged approximately 60 years of age, ranging from roughly 23 to 80. Earlier anti-PD-1, anti-PD-L1 or anti-CTLA-4 therapy was permitted; 35% to 50% had received some. Findings and caveats of the study: Both CD4+ and CD8+ T cell populations in blood had undergone clonal expansion by week 6 at 0.1 to 3.0 mg/kg. Averaged across samples, CD8+ T cells carried more expanded clones than CD4+ did.

Assay used: immunoSEQ multiplex PCR; TCRdb lists only in-frame clones, some missing. The table records some 86,000 clones, around nine tenths of them present only once. Trimming at V came to 0 bases and at J to 12 bases, leaving 8 bases not matched to a gene. The CDR3 is made up of 13 amino acids. Germline V gene sequence: CDR1 SGHRS, CDR2 YFSETQ. The V gene is TRBV5-1, the J gene TRBJ1-2; 7 bases are shared with TRBD1. This TCR came from an adult with an advanced solid tumor such as melanoma, head and neck, liver or kidney cancer. The material was CD4+ or CD8+ T cells sorted from blood, obtained in a trial of the OX40 agonist ivuxolimab. The CDR3 nucleotides are TGCGCCAGCAGCTTGGAGCCAGGGGGATGGAACACCTTC. Its translation is CASSLEPGGWNTF.